The text below deals with one T cell receptor beta chain. The antigen is unknown. This sample was taken from a study of cytomegalovirus exposure and HLA in healthy donors. Trimming removed 4 bases at V and 5 bases at J, with 11 bases between. CDR1 MRHNA and CDR2 SNTAGT come from the germline V gene. This CDR3 has 13 residues. Regarding the study as a whole: Researchers reported in a later analysis that common viral pathogens appeared linked to several top clusters.

In the PCR, 60 Vbeta and 13 Jbeta primers were used. Sequencing used immunoSEQ multiplex PCR; TCRdb keeps in-frame clones, though not all of them. Here the sample table reports about 130,000 clones. This rearrangement joins TRBV6-4 to TRBJ2-5; TRBD1 is a possible D gene (6 bases). Input material: PBMCs. The sequence was collected from a man aged 18 to 30 in good health and CMV-seronegative. The DNA for the CDR3 is TGTGCCAGCAGTGCACCAGGGGACGAGACCCAGTACTTC. As protein: CASSAPGDETQYF.